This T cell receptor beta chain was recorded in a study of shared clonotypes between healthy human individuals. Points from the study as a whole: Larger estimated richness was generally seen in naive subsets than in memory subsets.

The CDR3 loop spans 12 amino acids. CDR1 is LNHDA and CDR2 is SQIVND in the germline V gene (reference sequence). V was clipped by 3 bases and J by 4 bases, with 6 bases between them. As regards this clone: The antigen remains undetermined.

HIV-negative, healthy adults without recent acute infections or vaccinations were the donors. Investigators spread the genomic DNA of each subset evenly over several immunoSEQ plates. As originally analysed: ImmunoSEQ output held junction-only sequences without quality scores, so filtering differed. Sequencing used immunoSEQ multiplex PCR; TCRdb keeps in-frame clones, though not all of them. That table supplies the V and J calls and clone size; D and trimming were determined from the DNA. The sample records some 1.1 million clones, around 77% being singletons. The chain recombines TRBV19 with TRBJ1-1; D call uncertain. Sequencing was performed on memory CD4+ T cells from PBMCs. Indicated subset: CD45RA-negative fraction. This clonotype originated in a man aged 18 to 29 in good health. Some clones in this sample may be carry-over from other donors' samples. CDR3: CASSITTTEAFF. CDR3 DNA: TGTGCCAGTAGTATCACAACCACTGAAGCTTTCTTT.